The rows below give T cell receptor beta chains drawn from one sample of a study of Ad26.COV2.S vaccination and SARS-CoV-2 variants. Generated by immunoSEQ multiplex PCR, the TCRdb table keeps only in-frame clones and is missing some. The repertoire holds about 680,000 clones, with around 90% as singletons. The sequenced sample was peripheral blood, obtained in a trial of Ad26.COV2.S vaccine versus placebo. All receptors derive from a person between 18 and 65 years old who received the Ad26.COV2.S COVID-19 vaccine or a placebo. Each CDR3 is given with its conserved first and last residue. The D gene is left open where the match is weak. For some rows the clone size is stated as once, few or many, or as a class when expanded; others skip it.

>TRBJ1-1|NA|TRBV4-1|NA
CASSPLAGDTEAFF
TGCGCCAGCAGCCCATTGGCGGGGGACACTGAAGCTTTCTTT
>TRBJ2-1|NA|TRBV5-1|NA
CASSLVAGARNEQFF
TGCGCCAGCAGCTTGGTGGCGGGGGCGAGAAATGAGCAGTTCTTC
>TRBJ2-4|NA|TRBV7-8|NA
CASSPGDHIQYF
TGTGCCAGCAGCCCCGGGGATCACATTCAGTACTTC
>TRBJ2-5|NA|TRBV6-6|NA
CASSYLNPETQYF
TGTGCCAGCAGTTACTTGAACCCGGAGACCCAGTACTTC
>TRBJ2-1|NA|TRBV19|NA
CASSIDDGAGEQFF
TGTGCCAGTAGTATAGACGACGGGGCAGGGGAGCAGTTCTTC
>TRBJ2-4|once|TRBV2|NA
CASENSEDIQYF
TGTGCCAGCGAAAATTCGGAAGACATTCAGTACTTC
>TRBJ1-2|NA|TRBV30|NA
CAWSVAVNYGYTF
TGTGCCTGGAGTGTAGCGGTTAACTATGGCTACACCTTC
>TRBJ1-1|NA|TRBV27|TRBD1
CASSSGGGSTEAFF
TGTGCCAGCAGTTCAGGGGGCGGGAGCACTGAAGCTTTCTTT
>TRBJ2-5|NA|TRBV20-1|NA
CSVRGGETQYF
TGCAGTGTTAGGGGCGGGGAGACCCAGTACTTC
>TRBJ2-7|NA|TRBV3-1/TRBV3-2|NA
CASSPSGVGAHEQYF
TGTGCCAGCAGCCCCTCAGGGGTCGGGGCCCACGAGCAGTACTTC
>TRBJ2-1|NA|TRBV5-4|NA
CASSSPGSGRFF
TGTGCCAGCAGCTCCCCGGGATCTGGGCGGTTCTTC
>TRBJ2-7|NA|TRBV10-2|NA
CASTDRGWYEQYF
TGCGCCAGCACGGACAGAGGGTGGTACGAGCAGTACTTC
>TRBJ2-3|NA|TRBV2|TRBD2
CASRRLAGGTSTDTQYF
TGTGCCAGCAGGAGACTAGCGGGGGGAACTAGCACAGATACGCAGTATTTT
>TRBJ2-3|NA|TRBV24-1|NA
CATSVNRGISTDTQYF
TGTGCCACCAGTGTAAATAGGGGGATTAGCACAGATACGCAGTATTTT
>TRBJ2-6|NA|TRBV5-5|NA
CASSLMYPSANVLTF
TGTGCCAGCAGCTTGATGTATCCATCGGCCAACGTCCTGACTTTC
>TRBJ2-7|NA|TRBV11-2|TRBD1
CASSSATGREQYF
TGTGCCAGCAGCTCGGCGACAGGGCGCGAGCAGTACTTC
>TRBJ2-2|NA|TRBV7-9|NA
CASSPLGYGELFF
TGTGCCAGCAGCCCACTAGGTTACGGGGAGCTGTTTTTT
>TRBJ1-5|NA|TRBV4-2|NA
CASSQDFRGLRPQHF
TGTGCCAGCAGCCAAGATTTCCGGGGACTTCGGCCCCAGCATTTT
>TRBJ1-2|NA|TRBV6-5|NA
CASSTAGFNGYTF
TGTGCCAGCTCAACTGCAGGGTTCAATGGCTACACCTTC
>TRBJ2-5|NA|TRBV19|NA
CASSIVEGQETQYF
TGTGCCAGTAGTATAGTCGAGGGGCAAGAGACCCAGTACTTC
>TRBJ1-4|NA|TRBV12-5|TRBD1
CASGFRGQTNEKLFF
TGTGCTAGTGGTTTCAGGGGGCAGACTAATGAAAAACTGTTTTTT
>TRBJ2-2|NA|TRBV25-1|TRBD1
CASSTQGAPGELFF
TGTGCCAGCAGTACCCAGGGGGCGCCCGGGGAGCTGTTTTTT
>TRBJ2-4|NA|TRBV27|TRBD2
CASSPGTSGAKNIQYF
TGTGCCAGCAGCCCCGGGACTAGCGGGGCCAAAAACATTCAGTACTTC
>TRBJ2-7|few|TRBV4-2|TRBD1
CASSGDSYEQYF
TGTGCCAGCAGCGGGGACAGCTACGAGCAGTACTTC
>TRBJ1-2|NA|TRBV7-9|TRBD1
CASSPLGQDNYGYTF
TGTGCCAGCAGCCCTCTGGGACAGGACAACTATGGCTACACCTTC
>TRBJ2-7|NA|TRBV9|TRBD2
CASSLAGSSYEQYF
TGTGCCAGCAGCTTAGCGGGGTCCTCCTACGAGCAGTACTTC
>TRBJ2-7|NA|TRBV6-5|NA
CASSFSPYEQYF
TGTGCCAGCAGTTTTTCCCCCTACGAGCAGTACTTC
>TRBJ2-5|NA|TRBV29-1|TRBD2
CSAPAWGGETQYF
TGCAGCGCTCCAGCATGGGGGGGGGAGACCCAGTACTTC
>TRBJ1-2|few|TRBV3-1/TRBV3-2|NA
CASSAQGISGYTF
TGTGCCAGCAGTGCGCAGGGAATTTCGGGCTACACCTTC